These 25 T cell receptor beta chains were all obtained from the same sample, sequenced in a study of tumor-infiltrating lymphocytes in primary liver carcinoma. Reverse transcription of approximately 500 ng total RNA with a constant-region primer produced TCR beta cDNA. The TCR beta library was amplified through three nested multiplex PCR rounds in a modified ARM-PCR procedure. Both of the initial two PCR rounds ran for about 9 cycles and employed TRBV1-TRBV30 forward primers alongside a C-beta reverse primer. TCRdb re-called the multiplex PCR reads through MiXCR, storing one row per CDR3 protein. This sample has approximately 23,000 distinct CDR3 sequences, with more than 75% found just once. From roughly 21-30 mg of unsorted bulk tissue, DNA and RNA were co-extracted together. Sequenced input: liver tumor tissue from sampling region 2. The sample's subset: tumor region T2, inferior pole. These receptors originate from a woman aged 25 to 45 with primary liver carcinoma and hepatitis B virus infection.

As for this clonotype: No conserved phenylalanine or tryptophan is present at the end of the CDR3, so a read error is the likely explanation. J is TRBJ2-7 and V is TRBV29-1; the match to TRBD2 covers 9 bases. Germline V lookup: CDR1 SQVTM, CDR2 ANQGSEA. The V and J ends lost 5 bases and 10 bases, in that order; junction bases with no gene match: 12. The CDR3 extends over 13 amino acids. CDR3 loop: CSVRLAGGRDQYS. In nucleotides, the CDR3 is TGCAGCGTTAGACTTGCGGGAGGGCGCGACCAGTACTCC.

This clonotype came up once. Germline is not matched at one junction end, which may reflect a read error. The genes are TRBV6-1 and TRBJ1-5; 7 bases agree with TRBD1. CDR3 size: 16 residues. Germline CDR1 and CDR2: MNHNS and SASEGT. The CDR3 spells CASSEQGSVPRQPQHF. CDR3 nucleotides: TGTGCCAGTAGTGAACAGGGGAGCGTCCCCAGACAGCCACAGCATTTT.

By share, this clonotype ranks as medium-sized. This sequence joins TRBV5-6 and TRBJ2-7; D is ambiguous. V shed 2 bases and J shed 4 bases, with 4 bases lying between them. The CDR3 covers 11 residues. Germline lookup yields CDR1 SGHDT and CDR2 YYEEEE. As DNA, the CDR3 is TGTGCCAGCAGCTTCTCGTACGAGCAGTACTTC. Its translation: CASSFSYEQYF.

Ten or more counts support this clonotype. The DNA of the CDR3 is TGTGCCAGCAGCGACGGACTAGCGGTCTATGAGCAGTTCTTC. Translating gives CASSDGLAVYEQFF. The rearrangement uses TRBV11-1 and TRBJ2-1, with TRBD2 matching 10 bases. There are 14 residues in the CDR3. Germline V gene lookup returns CDR1 SGHAT and CDR2 FQDESV (reference sequence). V shed 5 bases and J 8 bases; nucleotides not matched to a gene: 6.

Comment on this clonotype: One end of the junction does not line up with germline, which may come from a read error. This chain joins TRBV4-3 and TRBJ2-3; the match to TRBD2 covers 12 bases. The germline CDR1 and CDR2 sequences are LGHNA and YSLEER. The CDR3 runs 18 residues. CDR3 DNA: TGCGCCATCAGCCAAGAAGGTCTAGCGGGAGGGCCAATAGATACACAGTATTTT. It translates to CAISQEGLAGGPIDTQYF.

A note on this clonotype: One end of the junction varies from germline; a read error may be responsible. This sequence joins TRBV14 and TRBJ1-2, with D tentatively TRBD1 (5 bases). The CDR3 spans 15 residues. Germline V lookup: CDR1 SGHDN, CDR2 FVKESK. CDR3 nucleotides: TGTACCAGCAGCCAAGATCGAGCGGACTGGAGGGGATACACCTTC. Protein: CTSSQDRADWRGYTF.

About this clonotype: Here the CDR3 omits its conserved ending phenylalanine or tryptophan, so a read error is the likely source. The DNA is omitted, as the CDR3 cannot be located on it reliably, and the CDR3 follows TCRdb's listing. Here the CDR3 reads CASSWGLAAPYEQYL. The V gene is TRBV7-9, the J gene TRBJ2-7; TRBD2, the D gene given by the table, was not confirmed from the DNA. Germline loops: CDR1 SEHNR, CDR2 FQNEAQ (reference sequence). The CDR3 is 15 residues long, counting both termini.

Note on this clonotype: The germline gene is not matched at one end of the junction; a read error may be the cause. DNA of the CDR3: TGTGCCAGTGGGATAACAGAGAACACTGAAACTTTCTTC. This gives the protein CASGITENTETFF. This chain joins TRBV19 and TRBJ1-1; D remains ambiguous. CDR1 LNHDA and CDR2 SQIVND come from the germline V gene (reference sequence). The CDR3 is 13 residues long.

Comment on this clonotype: One end of the junction does not line up with germline, which may come from a read error. This chain uses TRBV4-3 with TRBJ2-7; D may be TRBD1 (5 bases). Germline CDR1 reads LGHNA; CDR2 reads YSLEER. This CDR3 has 15 residues. The CDR3 loop reads CAGSRHFPGSYEQYF. In DNA, the CDR3 is TGCGCCGGCAGCCGACATTTTCCAGGGTCCTACGAGCAGTACTTC.

This clonotype was observed a handful of times. This sequence may be a read error, since a much larger clone differs from it by one base. V and J are TRBV7-9 and TRBJ2-1; the D gene is possibly TRBD2 (6 bases). This CDR3 is built from 14 residues. Germline V gene lookup returns CDR1 SEHNR and CDR2 FQNEAQ (reference sequence). The CDR3 here is CASSSGSLYNGQFF. CDR3 sequence (DNA): TGTGCCAGCAGCTCCGGGAGCCTATACAATGGGCAGTTCTTC.

Turning to this clonotype: Germline is not matched at one junction end, which may reflect a read error. This chain links TRBV28 with TRBJ2-4, with 8 positions matching TRBD2. Germline V CDR1 and CDR2: MDHEN, SYDVKM. The CDR3 consists of 15 residues. DNA of the CDR3: TGTGACAGCATTTTATGGGCGGGAGGCAAAAACATTCAGTACTTC. Protein sequence: CDSILWAGGKNIQYF.

In its sample, this clonotype was seen many times. J is TRBJ2-5 and V is TRBV28, with 11 bases aligning to TRBD2. The V gene's germline CDR1 is MDHEN and CDR2 SYDVKM. V shed 4 bases, J shed 0 bases, and the junction held 4 bases outside the gene matches. This CDR3 is 16 amino acids long. CDR3 nucleotide sequence: TGTGCCAGCAGTTGGGGACTAGCGGACGACCAAGAGACCCAGTACTTC. As protein: CASSWGLADDQETQYF.

There are many counts of this clonotype. The rearrangement joins TRBV19 to TRBJ1-1; D remains ambiguous. V was trimmed by 8 bases and J by 1 base, leaving 11 bases between them. The V gene's germline CDR1 is LNHDA and CDR2 SQIVND (reference sequence). The CDR3 length is 13 residues. CDR3 loop: CASGITENTEAFF. As DNA, the CDR3 is TGTGCCAGTGGGATAACAGAGAACACTGAAGCTTTCTTT. The full variable domain, with the rest looked up from reference TRBV19 and TRBJ1-1, is DGGITQSPKYLFRKEGQNVTLSCEQNLNHDAMYWYRQDPGQGLRLIYYSQIVNDFQKGDIAEGYSVSREKKESFPLTVTSAQKNPTAFYLCASGITENTEAFFGQGTRLTVV.

Worth noting for this clonotype: The junction does not match germline at one end; this may be a read error. The J gene is TRBJ2-7, the V gene TRBV4-3, with 7 bases that match TRBD2. The CDR3 spans 18 residues. Germline V lookup: CDR1 LGHNA, CDR2 YSLEER. The CDR3 DNA reads as TGCGTCAGCAGCCAAGCAGTGACGGGGGGTCACATTAGCTACGAGCAGCACTTC. It specifies CVSSQAVTGGHISYEQHF.

The sample holds many counts of this clonotype. V gene TRBV28 combines with J gene TRBJ2-3, with D unclear. The germline V and J ends were trimmed by 8 bases and 4 bases, with 7 bases remaining between them. Germline CDR1 is MDHEN and CDR2 is SYDVKM. This CDR3 has 11 residues. The CDR3 spells CASGWADTQYF. The DNA for the CDR3 is TGTGCCAGCGGCTGGGCAGATACGCAGTATTTT.

This clonotype was picked up many times. As the CDR3 is not closed by the conserved phenylalanine or tryptophan, this likely results from a read error. The rearrangement joins TRBV6-2 or TRBV6-3 to TRBJ1-5; D is possibly TRBD1 (6 bases). CDR3 length: 14 residues. The V gene's germline CDR1 is MNHEY and CDR2 SVGEGT. The CDR3 DNA reads as TGTACCAGCAGTAGGACAGTCGGATTTCAGCCCCAGCATATT. It yields the protein CTSSRTVGFQPQHI.

Notes on this clonotype: As the CDR3 is not closed by the conserved phenylalanine or tryptophan, this likely results from a read error. Because the CDR3's place on the DNA is in doubt, the DNA is left out and the CDR3 is given as listed by TCRdb. CDR3 sequence: CASLQSGTQGYEEYL. J is TRBJ2-7 and V is TRBV12-3 or TRBV12-4; the table's D call, TRBD1, was not checked against the DNA. Ends included, the CDR3 has 15 residues.

To note about this clonotype: One junction end does not reproduce the germline sequence, and a read error may be involved. This chain joins TRBV11-2 and TRBJ1-4; perhaps TRBD1 as D (5 bases). In germline, CDR1 is SGHAT, CDR2 FQNNGV. CDR3 length: 16 residues. The CDR3 reads CASSLFQGSSKEKLFF. DNA of the CDR3: TGTGCCAGCAGCTTGTTTCAGGGATCATCTAAAGAAAAACTATTTTTT.

As to this clonotype: Compared with germline, one end of the junction differs, possibly owing to a read error. The CDR3 sequence: CSVKERNQETQYF. The CDR3 DNA sequence: TGCAGCGTTAAAGAGAGAAATCAGGAGACCCAGTACTTC. V and J are TRBV29-1 and TRBJ2-5; no definite D call. Germline V gene lookup returns CDR1 SQVTM and CDR2 ANQGSEA. This CDR3 comprises 13 residues.

This clonotype was detected ten times or more. The J gene is TRBJ2-1, the V gene TRBV6-6; unclear D gene. The CDR3 is 14 residues long. Per germline, CDR1 MNHNY and CDR2 SVGAGI (reference sequence). The V and J ends lost 9 bases and 0 bases respectively, with 12 bases between them. CDR3 sequence reads: CARMNLHSYNEQFF. CDR3 nucleotides: TGTGCCAGGATGAACCTGCACTCCTACAATGAGCAGTTCTTC.

The chain is built from TRBV11-2 and TRBJ2-5; no definite D call. The V end was cut by 5 bases, the J end by 11 bases, with 18 bases between. Per germline, CDR1 SGHAT and CDR2 FQNNGV. The CDR3 loop spans 13 amino acids. The CDR3 protein is CASSPRRIEIQYF. The CDR3 nucleotides read TGTGCCAGCAGCCCTAGACGGATAGAGATTCAGTACTTC.

As concerns this clonotype: Likely a read error: the CDR3 ends without its conserved phenylalanine or tryptophan. CDR3 nucleotide sequence: TGTGCCAACAGCGCGGGAGGAGCCGGGGAGCTGTTTTTG. It yields the protein CANSAGGAGELFL. The chain joins TRBV9 to TRBJ2-2; 8 nucleotides align to TRBD2. This CDR3 is 13 amino acids long. The V gene's germline CDR1 is SGDLS and CDR2 YYNGEE.

As for this clonotype: The conserved final phenylalanine or tryptophan is absent from the CDR3, which likely points to a read error. The gene calls are TRBV5-4 and TRBJ2-3, with D tentatively TRBD1 (5 bases). The CDR3 has 17 amino acids. The germline V gene has CDR1 SGHNT and CDR2 YYREEE (reference sequence). Deletions cut 4 bases from V and 2 bases from J, with 20 bases between. CDR3 amino acids: CASSAGGHPPPTDTQYL. CDR3 in DNA: TGTGCCAGCAGCGCAGGCGGACACCCTCCACCCACAGATACGCAGTATTTA.

The chain carries TRBV6-5 and TRBJ1-5; no clear D gene. Between the trimmed V and J ends, which lost 6 bases and 13 bases, there was a span of 19 bases. Germline assignment: CDR1 MNHEY and CDR2 SVGAGI. The length of the CDR3 is 13 residues. The CDR3 nucleotides are TGTGCCAGCAGCCCATTTCAGATTCAGCATCAGCATTTT. This gives the protein CASSPFQIQHQHF.

This clonotype was recorded once. Relative to the germline gene, one junction end is altered; a read error may explain this. The genes are TRBV4-3 and TRBJ2-7; weak D call: TRBD2 (6 bases). CDR3 length: 18 amino acids. In germline, CDR1 is LGHNA, CDR2 YSLEER. CDR3 nucleotides: TGCGCCAGCAGCCAATTTGTGACGGAGGGTCACATTAGCTACGATCAGTACTTC. Amino acid sequence: CASSQFVTEGHISYDQYF.